This T cell receptor beta chain was sequenced for a study of response to subunit inactivated influenza vaccine. As regards this clonotype: Its antigen is not known.

This CDR3 contains 17 residues. J lost 1 base, V lost 2 bases, and 9 bases had no gene match. From germline, CDR1 is SGHVS and CDR2 FQNEAQ. TCRdb re-analysed the RT-PCR reads in MiXCR, keeping a single row per CDR3 protein. The data contain around 480,000 distinct CDR3 sequences, approximately 11% of them seen just once; the ten biggest clones take up roughly 12%. Study-wide results and caveats: Each seasonal flu vaccination may recruit only limited new T cells, authors suggested.

The V and J genes are TRBV7-8 and TRBJ2-5, with TRBD1 matching 8 bases. Sample: PBMCs from blood, taken about 40 days after vaccination. The TCR comes from a man aged 45-60 years who received an inactivated influenza vaccine. CDR3 in DNA: TGTGCCAGCAGCTTAAGCGACAGGGGTCTAATCCAAGAGACCCAGTACTTC. Amino acid sequence: CASSLSDRGLIQETQYF.